The rows below give T cell receptor beta chains drawn from one sample of a study of blood T cell repertoires in COVID-19. Clones were read by immunoSEQ multiplex PCR, and TCRdb kept only the in-frame ones, dropping some. The sample yields more than 80,000 clones, 55% to 80% seen once. The sample consisted of peripheral blood. The receptors originated from a woman aged 55-75 years in a cohort sampled during active or convalescent COVID-19. The CDR3 runs from the conserved cysteine through the conserved F or W. D genes are given only for firm matches. Expanded clones get a size class; other rows say once, few or many, or leave the size out.

V: TRBV7-2
size: -
J: TRBJ2-7
D: TRBD2
CDR3: CASSLAGLAGPRVQYF
DNA: TGTGCCAGCAGCTTAGCAGGGCTAGCGGGGCCCAGGGTGCAGTACTTC

V: TRBV5-1
size: -
J: TRBJ2-7
D: TRBD1
CDR3: CASSFTWNTGEGSSYEQYF
DNA: TGCGCCAGCAGCTTCACATGGAACACAGGGGAAGGGTCGTCCTACGAGCAGTACTTC

V: TRBV30
size: -
J: TRBJ2-3
D: TRBD2
CDR3: CAWSELAGESRYF
DNA: TGTGCCTGGAGTGAACTAGCGGGGGAGAGTCGGTATTTT

V: TRBV10-1
size: -
J: TRBJ2-1
D: TRBD2
CDR3: CASSDGGAYNEQFF
DNA: TGCGCCAGCAGTGACGGGGGGGCCTACAATGAGCAGTTCTTC

V: TRBV5-1
size: -
J: TRBJ1-5
D: -
CDR3: CASSSSGGPNQPQHF
DNA: TGCGCCAGCAGCTCCTCGGGGGGCCCTAATCAGCCCCAGCATTTT

V: TRBV12-5
size: -
J: TRBJ1-5
D: -
CDR3: CASGTSLGLGSQPQHF
DNA: TGTGCTAGTGGTACATCCTTGGGGCTTGGTTCTCAGCCCCAGCATTTT

V: TRBV27
size: -
J: TRBJ2-2
D: TRBD2
CDR3: CASSSGLAGGNTGELFF
DNA: TGTGCCAGCAGTTCTGGACTAGCGGGGGGGAACACCGGGGAGCTGTTTTTT

V: TRBV2
size: few
J: TRBJ1-2
D: -
CDR3: CASKREGGYGYTF
DNA: TGTGCCAGCAAGAGAGAGGGCGGCTATGGCTACACCTTC

V: TRBV7-9
size: once
J: TRBJ2-7
D: -
CDR3: CASSLQGYEQYF
DNA: TGTGCCAGCAGCCTACAGGGCTACGAGCAGTACTTC

V: TRBV5-1
size: -
J: TRBJ1-5
D: -
CDR3: CASSLDPDQPQHF
DNA: TGCGCCAGCAGCTTGGATCCGGATCAGCCCCAGCATTTT

V: TRBV7-6
size: -
J: TRBJ2-1
D: -
CDR3: CASSLIDNEQFF
DNA: TGTGCCAGCAGCTTAATCGACAATGAGCAGTTCTTC

V: TRBV10-3
size: -
J: TRBJ2-3
D: TRBD2
CDR3: CAIRSGLAGSTDTQYF
DNA: TGTGCCATCAGATCCGGACTAGCGGGATCCACAGATACGCAGTATTTT

V: TRBV20-1
size: -
J: TRBJ2-5
D: -
CDR3: CSATGLGTQYF
DNA: TGCAGTGCTACAGGACTGGGGACCCAGTACTTC

V: TRBV4-3
size: once
J: TRBJ2-7
D: TRBD2
CDR3: CASSQLAISGGTAYEQYF
DNA: TGCGCCAGCAGCCAACTAGCCATAAGCGGGGGTACCGCCTACGAGCAGTACTTC

V: TRBV9
size: -
J: TRBJ2-7
D: TRBD1
CDR3: CASSPTGQGTAGGEQYF
DNA: TGTGCCAGCAGCCCGACCGGACAGGGGACCGCGGGTGGCGAGCAGTACTTC

V: TRBV19
size: -
J: TRBJ2-5
D: TRBD1
CDR3: CASSKKGQLETQYF
DNA: TGTGCCAGTAGTAAAAAGGGACAGCTGGAGACCCAGTACTTC

V: TRBV28
size: -
J: TRBJ2-1
D: -
CDR3: CASTPGNALGEQFF
DNA: TGTGCCAGCACCCCAGGGAATGCCCTAGGTGAGCAGTTCTTC

V: TRBV9
size: -
J: TRBJ1-5
D: -
CDR3: CASSVGPGDQPQHF
DNA: TGTGCCAGCAGCGTAGGACCAGGGGATCAGCCCCAGCATTTT

V: TRBV19
size: once
J: TRBJ2-7
D: -
CDR3: CASMSQGGEQYF
DNA: TGTGCCAGTATGTCCCAGGGAGGCGAGCAGTACTTC

V: TRBV7-9
size: -
J: TRBJ1-2
D: TRBD1
CDR3: CASSSTRDSNYGYTF
DNA: TGTGCCAGCAGCAGCACCCGGGACAGTAACTATGGCTACACCTTC

V: TRBV6-6
size: -
J: TRBJ2-7
D: TRBD1
CDR3: CASSWDRGREQYF
DNA: TGTGCCAGCAGTTGGGACAGGGGGAGGGAGCAGTACTTC

V: TRBV29-1
size: -
J: TRBJ1-1
D: -
CDR3: CSVHGLANTEAFF
DNA: TGCAGCGTCCATGGCTTGGCGAACACTGAAGCTTTCTTT

V: TRBV9
size: -
J: TRBJ2-2
D: TRBD1
CDR3: CASSVDRGLTGELFF
DNA: TGTGCCAGCAGCGTAGACAGGGGGCTCACCGGGGAGCTGTTTTTT

V: TRBV6-6
size: -
J: TRBJ1-1
D: -
CDR3: CASSARTRLNTEAFF
DNA: TGTGCCAGCAGTGCCCGGACAAGATTGAACACTGAAGCTTTCTTT

V: TRBV19
size: -
J: TRBJ1-4
D: TRBD1
CDR3: CASSIGTATNEKLFF
DNA: TGTGCCAGTAGTATCGGGACAGCAACTAATGAAAAACTGTTTTTT

V: TRBV19
size: many
J: TRBJ1-5
D: -
CDR3: CASSIPGQGSNQPQHF
DNA: TGTGCCAGTAGTATACCGGGACAAGGGAGCAATCAGCCCCAGCATTTT

V: TRBV10-3
size: few
J: TRBJ2-1
D: -
CDR3: CATLSGSKYNEQFF
DNA: TGTGCCACCCTTTCCGGTTCGAAGTACAATGAGCAGTTCTTC